This T cell receptor (beta chain) was profiled in a study of T cell responses to AZD1222 COVID-19 vaccine. The table came from immunoSEQ multiplex PCR; TCRdb's copy has only in-frame clones and leaves some out. The data show around 200,000 clones, with just over 85% seen just once and around 8% held by the top ten. This CDR3 is built from 14 residues. V shed 3 bases and J shed 2 bases, with 8 bases lying between them. Germline assignment: CDR1 LNHDA and CDR2 SQIVND (reference sequence). This chain uses TRBV19 with TRBJ1-5; no reliable D call. The receptor comes from an adult in good health. Sequences were derived from peripheral blood, sampled on day 0 of AZD1222 vaccination. The CDR3 nucleotides read TGTGCCAGTAGTATTAAGAGGGGCAATCAGCCCCAGCATTTT. Protein product: CASSIKRGNQPQHF.